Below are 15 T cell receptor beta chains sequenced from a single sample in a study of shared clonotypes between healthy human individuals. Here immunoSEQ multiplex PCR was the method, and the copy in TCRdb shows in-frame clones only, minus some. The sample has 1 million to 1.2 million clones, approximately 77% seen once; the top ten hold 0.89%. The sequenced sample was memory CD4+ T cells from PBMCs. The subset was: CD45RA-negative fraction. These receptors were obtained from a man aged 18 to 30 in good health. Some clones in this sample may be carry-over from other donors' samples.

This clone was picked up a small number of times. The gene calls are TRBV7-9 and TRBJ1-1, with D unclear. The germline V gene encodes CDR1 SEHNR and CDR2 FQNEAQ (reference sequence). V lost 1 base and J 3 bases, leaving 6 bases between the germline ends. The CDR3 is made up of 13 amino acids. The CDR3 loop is CASSLDGHTEAFF. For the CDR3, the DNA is TGTGCCAGCAGCTTAGACGGCCACACTGAAGCTTTCTTT.

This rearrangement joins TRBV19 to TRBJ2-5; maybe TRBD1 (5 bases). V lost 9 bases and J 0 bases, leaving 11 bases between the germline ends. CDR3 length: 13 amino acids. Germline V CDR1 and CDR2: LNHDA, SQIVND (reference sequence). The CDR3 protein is CARTQGHQETQYF. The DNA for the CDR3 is TGTGCCAGAACGCAGGGTCACCAAGAGACCCAGTACTTC.

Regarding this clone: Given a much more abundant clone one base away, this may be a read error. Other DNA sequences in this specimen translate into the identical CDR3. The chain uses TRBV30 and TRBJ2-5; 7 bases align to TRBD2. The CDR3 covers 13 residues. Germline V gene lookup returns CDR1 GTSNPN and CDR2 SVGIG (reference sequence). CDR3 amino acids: CAWSAPAGETQYF. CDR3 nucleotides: TGCGCCTGGAGTGCGCCAGCGGGGGAGACCCAGTACTTC.

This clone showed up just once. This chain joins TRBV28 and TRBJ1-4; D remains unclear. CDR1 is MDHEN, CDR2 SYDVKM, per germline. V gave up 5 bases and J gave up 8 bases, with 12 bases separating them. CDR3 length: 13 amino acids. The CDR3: CASSPPRGEKLFF. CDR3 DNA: TGTGCCAGCAGTCCCCCCAGAGGAGAAAAACTGTTTTTT.

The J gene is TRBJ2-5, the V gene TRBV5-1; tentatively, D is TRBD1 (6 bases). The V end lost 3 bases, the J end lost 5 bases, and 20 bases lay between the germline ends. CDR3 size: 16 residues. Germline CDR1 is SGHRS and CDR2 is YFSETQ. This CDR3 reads CASSSSGDPLWETQYF. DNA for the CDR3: TGCGCCAGCAGCTCTTCAGGGGACCCCCTTTGGGAGACCCAGTACTTC.

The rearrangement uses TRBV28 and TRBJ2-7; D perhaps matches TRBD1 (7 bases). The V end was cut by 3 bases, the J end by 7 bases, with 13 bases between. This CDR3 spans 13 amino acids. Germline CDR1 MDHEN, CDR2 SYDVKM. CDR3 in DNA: TGTGCCAGCAGTTTTAAGCCAGGGGGGGAGCAGTACTTC. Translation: CASSFKPGGEQYF.

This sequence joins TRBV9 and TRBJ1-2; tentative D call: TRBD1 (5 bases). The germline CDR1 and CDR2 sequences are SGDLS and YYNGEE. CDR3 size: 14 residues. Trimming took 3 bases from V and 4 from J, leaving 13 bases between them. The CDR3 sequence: CASSAQGEGYGYTF. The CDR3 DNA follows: TGTGCCAGCAGCGCTCAGGGTGAGGGCTATGGCTACACCTTC.

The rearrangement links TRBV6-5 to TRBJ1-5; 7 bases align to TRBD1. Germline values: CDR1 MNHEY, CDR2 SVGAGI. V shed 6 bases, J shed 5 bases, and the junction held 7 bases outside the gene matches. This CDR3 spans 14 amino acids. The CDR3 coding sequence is TGTGCCAGCAGCCTAGACAGGGTTGATCAGCCCCAGCATTTT. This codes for CASSLDRVDQPQHF.

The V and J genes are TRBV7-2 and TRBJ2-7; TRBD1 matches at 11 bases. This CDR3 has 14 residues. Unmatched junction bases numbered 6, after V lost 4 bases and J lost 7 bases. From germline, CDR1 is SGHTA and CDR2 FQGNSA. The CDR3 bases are TGTGCCAGCAGCTCAGGACAGGGGGCGCTGGAGCAGTACTTC. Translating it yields CASSSGQGALEQYF.

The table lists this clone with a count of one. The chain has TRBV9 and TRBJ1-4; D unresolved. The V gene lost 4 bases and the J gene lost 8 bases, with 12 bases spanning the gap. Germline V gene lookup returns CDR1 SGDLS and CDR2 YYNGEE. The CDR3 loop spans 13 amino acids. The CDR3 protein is CASSPTAREKLFF. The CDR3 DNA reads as TGTGCCAGCAGCCCGACCGCTCGGGAAAAACTGTTTTTT. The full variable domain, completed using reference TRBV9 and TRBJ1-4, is DSGVTQTPKHLITATGQRVTLRCSPRSGDLSVYWYQQSLDQGLQFLIQYYNGEERAKGNILERFSAQQFPDLHSELNLSSLELGDSALYFCASSPTAREKLFFGSGTQLSVL.

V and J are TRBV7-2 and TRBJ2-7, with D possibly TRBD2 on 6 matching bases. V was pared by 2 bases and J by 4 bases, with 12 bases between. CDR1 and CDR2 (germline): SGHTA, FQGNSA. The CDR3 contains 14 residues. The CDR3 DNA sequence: TGTGCCAGCAGCTTATCGGGGGATGCGTACGAGCAGTACTTC. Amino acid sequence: CASSLSGDAYEQYF.

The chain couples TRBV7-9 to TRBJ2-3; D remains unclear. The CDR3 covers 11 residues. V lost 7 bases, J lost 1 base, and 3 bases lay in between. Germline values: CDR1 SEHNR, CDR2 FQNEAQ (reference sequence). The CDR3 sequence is CASTGTDTQYF. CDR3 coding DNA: TGTGCCAGCACGGGCACAGATACGCAGTATTTT.

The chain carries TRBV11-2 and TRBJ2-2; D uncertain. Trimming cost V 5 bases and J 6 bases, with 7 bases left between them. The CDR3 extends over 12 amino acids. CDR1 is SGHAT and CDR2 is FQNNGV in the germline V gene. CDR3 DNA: TGTGCCAGCAGCCTTCAGGCCGGGGAGCTGTTTTTT. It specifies CASSLQAGELFF.

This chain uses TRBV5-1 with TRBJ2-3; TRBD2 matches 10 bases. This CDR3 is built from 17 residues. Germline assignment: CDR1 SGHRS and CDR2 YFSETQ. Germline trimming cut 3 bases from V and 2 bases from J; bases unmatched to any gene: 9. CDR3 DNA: TGCGCCAGCAGCTCGACGCCACTAGCGGGAATCACAGATACGCAGTATTTT. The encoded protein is CASSSTPLAGITDTQYF.

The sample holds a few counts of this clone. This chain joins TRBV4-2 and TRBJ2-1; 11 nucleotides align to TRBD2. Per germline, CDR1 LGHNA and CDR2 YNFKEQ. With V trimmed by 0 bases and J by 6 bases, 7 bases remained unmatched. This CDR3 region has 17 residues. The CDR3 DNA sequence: TGTGCCAGCAGCCAAGATCATAGGGGACTAGCGGCCAATGAGCAGTTCTTC. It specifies CASSQDHRGLAANEQFF.